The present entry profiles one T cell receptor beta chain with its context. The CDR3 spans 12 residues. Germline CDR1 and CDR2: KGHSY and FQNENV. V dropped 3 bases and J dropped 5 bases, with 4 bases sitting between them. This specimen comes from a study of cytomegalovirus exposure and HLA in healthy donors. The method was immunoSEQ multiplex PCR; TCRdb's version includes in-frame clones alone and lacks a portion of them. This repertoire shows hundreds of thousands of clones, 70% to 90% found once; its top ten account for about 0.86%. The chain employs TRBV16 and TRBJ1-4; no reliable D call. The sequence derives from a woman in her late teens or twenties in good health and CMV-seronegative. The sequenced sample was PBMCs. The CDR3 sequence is CASSQSNEKLFF. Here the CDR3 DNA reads TGTGCCAGCAGCCAGTCAAATGAAAAACTGTTTTTT.